This entry is about one T cell receptor (beta chain). This clonotype has a count of ten or more. It has no known antigen specificity. Base quality data are lacking; no much larger clone is found one base away. RNA was extracted from bulk unsorted tissue and checked for quality with a NanoDrop ND-1000 and an Agilent 2100. Donors were newly diagnosed lung cancer patients admitted for thoracic surgery in China between August and November 2014, without prior chemotherapy. Patients with previous radiotherapy or chemotherapy, or with another concurrent cancer, were excluded from the study. Surgical tissue pieces of about 1-2.3 cm3 were preserved in RNAlater solution and were kept at -80 degrees C until use. This sample was taken from a study of tumor and adjacent non-tumor tissue in lung cancer (dated by TCRdb to the late 2010s). Study-wide context: Of the cohort, 11 to 12 patients had adenocarcinoma, 2 had squamous cell carcinoma and 1 had small cell lung cancer. Among the 15 or so patients, ages ranged from roughly 30 to 85 years, some ten were men and 5 were women, and disease was TNM stage I to III. Sequencing generated a total of approximately 130 million productive TCRbeta reads, averaging roughly 4.2 million reads per sample. Using bulk TCRbeta repertoires from roughly 14 lung cancer patients, the study set lung tumor tissue side by side with matched distant non-tumor lung tissue. TCRbeta CDR3 sequencing was performed on about 30 paired specimens, with one tumor sample and one normal lung sample collected per patient.

Libraries came from multiplex PCR. The reads were generated on an Illumina HiSeq 2500. Following protocols modified from ARM-PCR, the researchers constructed TCRbeta libraries through three rounds of nested PCR with primers (Table S4). Before sequencing, PCR products of 200-500 bp were cut from the gel and purified using the QIAquick gel extraction kit. In the paper's pipeline: Trimmomatic was used to clean the reads, FLASH was used to merge the reads into complete CDR3 sequences, and MiTCR was used to assign the reads to V(D)J germline segments. VDJtools was used to compute clonal diversity as the inverse Simpson's index. A read counted as productive if the sequence was in-frame and lacked a premature stop codon. In TCRdb, the public reads were trimmed at Q25 with fastp and aligned with MiXCR, with productive beta chains retained. Records with the same CDR3 protein are collapsed into one entry carrying the most frequent genes and DNA. The V and J calls were determined by TCRdb, not by the authors. Recorded for this sample are more than 85,000 distinct CDR3 sequences; 75% to 90% of them occurred a single time. The top ten hold approximately 22% of the sample.

Findings and caveats that apply to the study as a whole: Because peripheral blood was not sequenced, blood TCRbeta repertoires in the lung cancer patients of the study were not examined. The top 100 clones accounted for a significantly larger cumulative portion of the repertoire in normal lung than in tumor tissue. Younger patients had significantly higher TCR diversity, and higher tumor TCR diversity was associated with shorter overall and disease-free survival. The cohort had only about 16 patients, and the authors noted that larger samples and more detailed clinical data are needed. The sequencing platform is not named in the methods, and unique molecular identifiers are not mentioned. Tumor tissue showed significantly higher TCR diversity (inverse Simpson) than normal lung tissue, at roughly 430 vs 170 (P = 0.0075, Mann-Whitney U test).

This TCR derives from a man in his 70s with non-small cell lung cancer. Input material: lung tumor tissue.

The DNA is as follows: TGTGCCAGCAGCTTGGCCACCTCCTACGAGCAGTACTTC. This codes for CASSLATSYEQYF. The sequence links TRBV5-5 to TRBJ2-7; there is no confident call for the D gene. From cysteine to phenylalanine, the CDR3 is 13 amino acids long. The retained sequence is limited to the CDR3, 39 bases, with the frame set at the first base. Trimming removed 0 bases from V and 0 bases from J, leaving 4 bases between the germline ends. CDR1 SGHKS and CDR2 YYEKEE were looked up in the germline V gene (reference sequence).